Listed below are T cell receptor beta chains from one sample, sequenced in a study of T cells in Graves' hyperthyroidism and ophthalmopathy. TCRdb itself ran the multiplex PCR reads through MiXCR, one entry per CDR3 protein. The sample lists around 300,000 distinct CDR3 sequences, roughly 15% occurring once. The source material was blood. The receptors were sampled from a woman between 35 and 50 years old with Graves' hyperthyroidism. The CDR3 runs from the conserved cysteine through the conserved F or W. D genes are given only for firm matches. Where a row states a size, it is once, few, many or the class of an expanded clone; other rows omit it.

abundance | d_gene | j_gene | v_gene | CDR3aa | CDR3nt
many | NA | TRBJ2-5 | TRBV18 | CASSPSGQETQYF | TGTGCCAGCTCACCGAGCGGACAAGAGACCCAGTACTTC
many | NA | TRBJ1-1 | TRBV7-9 | CASSLTIGNTEAFF | TGTGCCAGCAGCCTTACTATTGGAAACACTGAAGCTTTCTTT
NA | NA | TRBJ1-4 | TRBV6-6 | CASSYSGVRGSEKLFF | TGTGCCAGCAGTTACTCCGGGGTGAGGGGTAGTGAAAAACTGTTTTTT
many | TRBD1 | TRBJ2-7 | TRBV3-1 | CASSPGTGVYEQYF | TGTGCCAGCAGTCCCGGGACAGGGGTCTACGAGCAGTACTTC
many | TRBD1 | TRBJ1-2 | TRBV19 | CVSLGQGYGYTF | TGTGTATCCCTCGGACAGGGCTATGGCTACACCTTC
few | TRBD1 | TRBJ2-7 | TRBV5-1 | CASSLAVGQGIHEQYF | TGCGCCAGCAGCTTGGCCGTTGGACAGGGGATCCACGAGCAGTACTTC
NA | TRBD2 | TRBJ2-3 | TRBV28 | CASSPSGTGTDTQYF | TGTGCCAGCAGCCCCAGCGGGACTGGCACAGATACGCAGTATTTT
many | NA | TRBJ1-5 | TRBV6-1 | CASSAGRYQPQHF | TGTGCCAGCAGCGCCGGACGTTATCAGCCCCAGCATTTT
many | TRBD2 | TRBJ2-1 | TRBV3-1 | CASSQALSGTSASFEQFF | TGTGCCAGCAGCCAAGCGCTCTCCGGGACTAGCGCATCATTTGAGCAGTTCTTC
many | TRBD2 | TRBJ2-4 | TRBV20-1 | CSAREGLAGAKNIQYF | TGCAGTGCTAGAGAGGGACTAGCGGGAGCCAAAAACATTCAGTACTTC
many | NA | TRBJ2-2 | TRBV7-2 | CASSLAGNTGELFF | TGTGCCAGCAGCTTAGCCGGGAACACCGGGGAGCTGTTTTTT
many | NA | TRBJ2-1 | TRBV12-3/TRBV12-4 | CASRQRRLFF | TGTGCCAGCAGACAACGGAGGTTGTTCTTC
many | NA | TRBJ1-2 | TRBV19 | CASSTTANYGYTF | TGTGCCAGTAGTACGACAGCTAACTATGGCTACACCTTC
many | NA | TRBJ2-2 | TRBV12-5 | CASGLVGGKLFF | TGTGCTAGTGGTTTGGTCGGAGGGAAGCTGTTTTTT
NA | NA | TRBJ2-1 | TRBV19 | CASSISGLEQFF | TGTGCCAGTAGTATCTCGGGGCTTGAGCAGTTCTTC
many | NA | TRBJ1-2 | TRBV2 | CASIREGPDAHGYTF | TGTGCCAGCATTCGGGAGGGGCCTGATGCGCATGGCTACACCTTC
many | NA | TRBJ2-3 | TRBV13 | CASSFSGTSWDTQYF | TGTGCCAGCAGCTTTTCCGGGACTTCGTGGGATACGCAGTATTTT
few | NA | TRBJ2-4 | TRBV29-1 | CSVAWSQNKNIQYF | TGCAGCGTTGCCTGGTCGCAAAACAAAAACATTCAGTACTTC
few | NA | TRBJ2-7 | TRBV14 | CASSKGVSYEQYF | TGTGCCAGCAGTAAGGGGGTATCCTACGAGCAGTACTTC
NA | TRBD1 | TRBJ2-4 | TRBV4-1 | CASSRLRQGENIQYF | TGCGCCAGCAGCCGACTTCGGCAGGGGGAAAACATTCAGTACTTC
NA | TRBD1 | TRBJ1-2 | TRBV2 | CASRDRGVNYGYTF | TGTGCCAGCCGGGACAGGGGAGTTAACTATGGCTACACCTTC
NA | TRBD2 | TRBJ2-5 | TRBV28 | CASSLTGGRAETQYF | TGTGCCAGCAGTTTGACGGGCGGGAGGGCGGAGACCCAGTACTTC
NA | NA | TRBJ2-3 | TRBV24-1 | CATSMTGNADTQYF | TGTGCCACCAGTATGACAGGAAACGCAGATACGCAGTATTTT